This T cell receptor beta chain was retrieved from a study of control samples from healthy donors and cancer patients. Libraries were prepared by immunoSEQ multiplex PCR; TCRdb keeps only in-frame clonotypes and omits some of them. Counted here are 30,000 to 35,000 clones, approximately 90% occurring once; the ten biggest clones make up less than 2%. The CDR3 has 14 residues. The V gene's germline CDR1 is SGDLS and CDR2 YYNGEE. The V end lost 3 bases, the J end lost 5 bases, and 11 bases lay between the germline ends. Sequencing was performed on PBMCs. This TCR was recovered from a woman between 40 and 50 years old with lung cancer. The chain carries TRBV9 and TRBJ1-4; the D gene is possibly TRBD1 (5 bases). The CDR3 spells CASSDGGFNEKLFF. As DNA, the CDR3 is TGTGCCAGCAGCGACGGGGGGTTCAATGAAAAACTGTTTTTT.